One and the same sample provided the 30 T cell receptor beta chains below, sequenced in a study of beta chain features in type 1 diabetes (dated by TCRdb to between 2017 and 2018). Their recognized antigens are unknown. The paper as a whole reports these results and caveats: In all four CD4+ subsets, TCRB CDR3 length was moderately but significantly shorter in type 1 diabetes patients.

Library preparation employed the immunoSEQ multiplex PCR assay. The entire isolated RNA was reverse transcribed using the High Capacity cDNA Reverse Transcription Kit, and thus expressed TCRB transcripts were sequenced. TCRdb took over this immuneACCESS table, retaining in-frame rearrangements with V and J assigned. Such tables are incomplete; in checked studies, under half of the missing clones stem from an unresolved V gene, and the remainder is unexplained. The table for this sample lists fewer than 300,000 clones; approximately 10% of them were counted only once. 0.017% of the sample lies in the top ten. What was sequenced was naive CD4+ T cells from blood. The cell subset or site label corresponds to: true naive CD4+ T cells. Source of these receptors: a man aged 25 to 40 with type 1 diabetes.

The V call is TRBV28, the J call TRBJ2-5, with D possibly being TRBD2 (5 bases). CDR1 and CDR2 from the germline V gene are MDHEN and SYDVKM. V lost 5 bases and J lost 1, with 8 bases in between. The CDR3 length is 13 residues. In DNA, the CDR3 is TGTGCCAGCAGTCACGGGGTCCAAGAGACCCAGTACTTC. Protein sequence: CASSHGVQETQYF.

The rearrangement links TRBV7-2 to TRBJ1-3; D uncertain. The CDR3 runs to 14 residues. Trimming took 7 bases from V and 0 from J, leaving 10 bases between them. Per germline, CDR1 SGHTA and CDR2 FQGNSA. The CDR3 DNA reads TGTGCCAGCACCACACAAATCTCTGGAAACACCATATATTTT. Amino acid sequence: CASTTQISGNTIYF.

The chain couples TRBV11-2 to TRBJ1-4; tentatively, D is TRBD1 (6 bases). The CDR3 is made up of 16 amino acids. Looked up from germline, CDR1 is SGHAT and CDR2 is FQNNGV. Trimming left V 5 bases short and J 10 bases short, with 23 bases between. Here the CDR3 DNA reads TGTGCCAGCAGCCCCAGAAGGACAGCCCTAGAGGGAAAACTGTTTTTT. Amino acids: CASSPRRTALEGKLFF.

The J gene is TRBJ2-5, the V gene TRBV5-4; 14 positions agree with TRBD2. Losses at the gene ends were 4 bases for V and 4 bases for J; bases not matched to a gene: 9. CDR3 size: 17 residues. Germline CDR1 is SGHNT and CDR2 is YYREEE (reference sequence). CDR3 nucleotide sequence: TGTGCCAGCAGCCAAGATGGGACTAGCGGGGGCTCAGAGACCCAGTACTTC. Translation gives CASSQDGTSGGSETQYF.

A few counts support this clone. This chain connects TRBV29-1 to TRBJ2-1, with TRBD1 matching 8 bases. The CDR3 length is 16 residues. Germline lookup yields CDR1 SQVTM and CDR2 ANQGSEA. The J segment lost 5 bases and the V segment lost 0 bases, leaving 9 bases of the junction unmatched. The CDR3 DNA is TGCAGCGTTGAAGACTGGGTCGGGACAGGCGACAATGAGCAGTTCTTC. This codes for CSVEDWVGTGDNEQFF.

This clone came up a few times. This chain links TRBV5-1 with TRBJ2-5, with TRBD2 matching over 10 bases. The CDR3 sequence is 19 residues long. The J segment lost 3 bases and the V segment lost 0 bases, leaving 14 bases of the junction unmatched. CDR1 and CDR2 (germline): SGHRS, YFSETQ. The CDR3 here is CASSLGLAGGRLREETQYF. CDR3 nucleotide sequence: TGCGCCAGCAGCTTGGGGTTAGCGGGGGGCCGGTTAAGAGAAGAGACCCAGTACTTC.

The J gene is TRBJ1-6, the V gene TRBV28; TRBD1 is a possible D gene (6 bases). Trimming stripped 9 bases from V and 6 bases from J, with 15 bases between. This CDR3 has 14 amino acids. Germline values: CDR1 MDHEN, CDR2 SYDVKM. DNA of the CDR3: TGTGCCAGTACTGTGGACAGTCTTAATTCACCCCTCCACTTT. Residues: CASTVDSLNSPLHF.

The chain has TRBV29-1 and TRBJ1-4; 8 bases fit TRBD1. The CDR3 spans 15 residues. Trimming at V came to 7 bases and at J to 7 bases, leaving 14 bases not matched to a gene. CDR1 and CDR2 (germline): SQVTM, ANQGSEA. The CDR3 here is CSAQGAVKLGEKLFF. The CDR3 DNA follows: TGCAGCGCTCAGGGGGCAGTTAAATTGGGTGAAAAACTGTTTTTT.

This clone has a handful of counts. Other DNA sequences in this specimen translate into the identical CDR3. The chain links TRBV29-1 to TRBJ1-1, with a tentative D call TRBD1 (5 bases). CDR3 length equals 14 residues. The V end lost 5 bases, the J end lost 1 base, and 14 bases lay between the germline ends. Germline CDR1 and CDR2: SQVTM and ANQGSEA. CDR3 protein: CSVHPQGGNTEAFF. The CDR3 DNA reads TGCAGCGTTCACCCCCAGGGCGGGAACACTGAAGCTTTCTTT.

V is TRBV29-1 and J is TRBJ2-7, with 8 bases aligning to TRBD1. The CDR3 extends over 12 amino acids. J gave up 3 bases and V 4 bases, and 2 bases lay outside the gene matches. CDR1 and CDR2 from the germline V gene are SQVTM and ANQGSEA. CDR3 nucleotide sequence: TGCAGCGTTGGACAGGGGAACTACGAGCAGTACTTC. Translation: CSVGQGNYEQYF.

This clone has more than one count but fewer than ten. The rearrangement joins TRBV7-6 to TRBJ1-3; D remains unclear. The V gene lost 1 base and the J gene lost 2 bases, with 6 bases spanning the gap. Germline V lookup: CDR1 SGHVS, CDR2 FNYEAQ. The CDR3 runs to 14 residues. The CDR3: CASSLVAAGNTIYF. CDR3 sequence (DNA): TGTGCCAGCAGCTTAGTGGCAGCTGGAAACACCATATATTTT.

This clone showed up just a few times. The rearrangement joins TRBV5-1 to TRBJ2-3; D gene ambiguous. This CDR3 comprises 13 residues. V lost 5 bases and J 0 bases, leaving 7 bases between the germline ends. The germline V gene encodes CDR1 SGHRS and CDR2 YFSETQ. The CDR3 sequence: CASSWQSTDTQYF. The CDR3 DNA sequence: TGCGCCAGCAGTTGGCAGAGCACAGATACGCAGTATTTT.

This chain links TRBV19 with TRBJ1-5; D is possibly TRBD1 (5 bases). The V and J ends lost 7 bases and 5 bases respectively, with 18 bases between them. The V gene's germline CDR1 is LNHDA and CDR2 SQIVND (reference sequence). The CDR3 runs 15 residues. CDR3 protein: CASKYGSGKDQPQHF. CDR3 nucleotides: TGTGCCAGTAAATATGGTTCAGGGAAGGATCAGCCCCAGCATTTT.

The sample holds a few counts of this clone. The gene calls are TRBV7-2 and TRBJ2-1, with 8 bases aligning to TRBD1. V lost 7 bases and J lost 3; bases outside the gene matches: 5. This CDR3 contains 14 residues. Looked up from germline, CDR1 is SGHTA and CDR2 is FQGNSA. This chain's CDR3 is CASIPGGDYNEQFF. The CDR3 DNA sequence: TGTGCCAGCATTCCAGGGGGCGACTACAATGAGCAGTTCTTC. Full variable domain (rest looked up from reference TRBV7-2 and TRBJ2-1): GAGVSQSPSNKVTEKGKDVELRCDPISGHTALYWYRQSLGQGLEFLIYFQGNSAPDKSGLPSDRFSAERTGGSVSTLTIQRTQQEDSAVYLCASIPGGDYNEQFFGPGTRLTVL.

The V call is TRBV5-1, the J call TRBJ1-1; D remains unclear. CDR3 size: 13 residues. Per the germline V gene, CDR1 is SGHRS and CDR2 is YFSETQ. The V and J ends lost 3 bases and 1 base respectively, with 7 bases between them. The CDR3 is CASSYRENTEAFF. The CDR3 nucleotides are TGCGCCAGCAGCTACAGAGAGAACACTGAAGCTTTCTTT.

In its sample, this clone was seen a few times. CDR3 sequence (DNA): TGTGCCAGCAGCTACAGGGCGATGGGGGATGAAAAACTGTTTTTT. The encoded protein is CASSYRAMGDEKLFF. This chain connects TRBV5-4 to TRBJ1-4; tentative D call: TRBD1 (6 bases). Germline lookup yields CDR1 SGHNT and CDR2 YYREEE (reference sequence). The CDR3 is 15 amino acids. V shed 3 bases and J shed 6 bases, with 15 bases lying between them.

The chain links TRBV6-1 to TRBJ2-1, with unresolved D. CDR3 length equals 14 residues. The ends were cut back, 1 base at V and 4 bases at J, with 8 bases in the middle. Germline V gene lookup returns CDR1 MNHNS and CDR2 SASEGT. The CDR3 is CASSEGPEYNEQFF. The CDR3 nucleotides read TGTGCCAGCAGTGAAGGCCCGGAGTACAATGAGCAGTTCTTC.

V and J are TRBV6-6 and TRBJ1-1; D not resolved. The CDR3 spans 15 residues. Germline lookup yields CDR1 MNHNY and CDR2 SVGAGI (reference sequence). Trimming pared 5 bases from V and 3 bases from J, leaving 16 bases between. CDR3 in amino acids: CASSGRAGRDTEAFF. In DNA form, the CDR3 reads TGTGCCAGCAGTGGGCGGGCGGGAAGGGACACTGAAGCTTTCTTT.

This chain uses TRBV10-2 with TRBJ1-1, with D unresolved. Per the germline V gene, CDR1 is WSHSY and CDR2 is SAAADI. The V end lost 3 bases, the J end lost 1 base, and 6 bases lay between the germline ends. The CDR3 runs to 13 residues. This CDR3 is CASSDTGNTEAFF. The DNA for the CDR3 is TGCGCCAGCAGTGACACGGGGAACACTGAAGCTTTCTTT.

Points on this clone: One end of the junction fails to match germline, which may point to a read error. The gene calls are TRBV5-4 and TRBJ2-1; D gene ambiguous. This CDR3 contains 13 residues. CDR1 and CDR2 (germline): SGHNT, YYREEE (reference sequence). CDR3 in DNA: TGCGCCAGCAGCCAAGACACTTACAATGAGCAGTTCTTC. Protein sequence: CASSQDTYNEQFF.

This clone showed up just a few times. V and J are TRBV4-3 and TRBJ1-2; 9 bases align to TRBD1. The CDR3 covers 14 residues. The V gene end was trimmed by 2 bases and the J gene end by 6 bases; junction bases not matched to a gene: 4. Germline V gene data show CDR1 as LGHNA and CDR2 as YSLEER. The CDR3 DNA reads as TGCGCCAGCAGCCAAACAGGGGGCGCCCATGGCTACACCTTC. Its translation is CASSQTGGAHGYTF.

This chain links TRBV7-9 with TRBJ2-7; no definite D call. Per the germline V gene, CDR1 is SEHNR and CDR2 is FQNEAQ (reference sequence). Trimming took off 4 bases at V and 0 bases at J, with 10 bases between the two ends. The CDR3 is 14 residues long. The CDR3 reads CASSSTSDSYEQYF. CDR3 in DNA: TGTGCCAGCAGCTCGACATCTGACTCCTACGAGCAGTACTTC.

A few counts support this clone. This chain connects TRBV19 to TRBJ1-2; 7 bases agree with TRBD1. The CDR3 length is 15 residues. The J segment lost 3 bases and the V segment lost 1 base, leaving 5 bases of the junction unmatched. CDR1 is LNHDA, CDR2 SQIVND, per germline (reference sequence). In nucleotides, the CDR3 is TGTGCCAGTAGTATAGGCGCAACAGGGGACTATGGCTACACCTTC. This encodes CASSIGATGDYGYTF.

The rearrangement links TRBV6-5 to TRBJ1-4; no definite D call. The CDR3 runs to 13 residues. V was clipped by 8 bases and J by 7 bases, with 14 bases between them. The germline CDR1 and CDR2 sequences are MNHEY and SVGAGI. Written as DNA, the CDR3 is TGTGCCAGCCGAGGTAGAGGAGGTGAAAAACTGTTTTTT. Amino acids: CASRGRGGEKLFF.

This clone showed up just a few times. This chain joins TRBV15 and TRBJ2-7; tentative D call: TRBD1 (5 bases). Germline values: CDR1 LNHNV, CDR2 YYDKDF (reference sequence). The CDR3 spans 13 residues. Between the trimmed V and J ends, which lost 5 bases and 4 bases, there was a span of 12 bases. The CDR3 DNA reads as TGTGCCACCAGCTTTGACAGCTTATACGAGCAGTACTTC. This gives the protein CATSFDSLYEQYF.

This chain uses TRBV7-9 with TRBJ2-7, with D uncertain. Germline V gene lookup returns CDR1 SEHNR and CDR2 FQNEAQ (reference sequence). CDR3 size: 14 residues. Trimming left V 1 base short and J 3 bases short, with 10 bases between. The CDR3 spells CASSLGRSVYEQYF. In DNA, the CDR3 is TGTGCCAGCAGCTTAGGGCGGAGTGTCTACGAGCAGTACTTC.

This clone was picked up a small number of times. The J gene is TRBJ1-1, the V gene TRBV18; D possibly corresponds to TRBD1 (5 bases). The CDR3 covers 13 residues. V shed 0 bases and J shed 10 bases, with 12 bases lying between them. The germline gives CDR1 KGHSH, CDR2 LQKENI. Here the CDR3 reads CASSPPSATAAFF. The CDR3 DNA reads as TGTGCCAGCTCACCACCGAGCGCGACAGCAGCTTTCTTT.

This clone appeared a few times. The chain combines TRBV4-1 with TRBJ2-7; no firm D call. Germline-derived CDR1 and CDR2 are MGHRA and YSYEKL. The CDR3 is 13 residues long. V was clipped by 5 bases and J by 0 bases, with 8 bases between them. This CDR3 is CASSVQYSYEQYF. In DNA form, the CDR3 reads TGCGCCAGCAGCGTACAGTACTCCTACGAGCAGTACTTC.

This clone has just a few counts. This chain links TRBV15 with TRBJ1-5; 8 bases align to TRBD1. Germline CDR1 reads LNHNV; CDR2 reads YYDKDF (reference sequence). The CDR3 consists of 14 residues. Trimming cost V 3 bases and J 4 bases; bases outside gene matches: 2. CDR3: CATSSNRGNQPQHF. The DNA for the CDR3 is TGTGCCACCAGCAGCAACAGGGGGAATCAGCCCCAGCATTTT.

The rearrangement uses TRBV5-6 and TRBJ2-2, with TRBD2 matching 7 bases. After removal of 3 bases from V and 5 bases from J, the junction contained 4 bases not matched to a gene. This CDR3 spans 14 amino acids. Germline lookup yields CDR1 SGHDT and CDR2 YYEEEE. DNA for the CDR3: TGTGCCAGCAGCTGGGGGGGACCTACCGGGGAGCTGTTTTTT. Amino acid sequence: CASSWGGPTGELFF.